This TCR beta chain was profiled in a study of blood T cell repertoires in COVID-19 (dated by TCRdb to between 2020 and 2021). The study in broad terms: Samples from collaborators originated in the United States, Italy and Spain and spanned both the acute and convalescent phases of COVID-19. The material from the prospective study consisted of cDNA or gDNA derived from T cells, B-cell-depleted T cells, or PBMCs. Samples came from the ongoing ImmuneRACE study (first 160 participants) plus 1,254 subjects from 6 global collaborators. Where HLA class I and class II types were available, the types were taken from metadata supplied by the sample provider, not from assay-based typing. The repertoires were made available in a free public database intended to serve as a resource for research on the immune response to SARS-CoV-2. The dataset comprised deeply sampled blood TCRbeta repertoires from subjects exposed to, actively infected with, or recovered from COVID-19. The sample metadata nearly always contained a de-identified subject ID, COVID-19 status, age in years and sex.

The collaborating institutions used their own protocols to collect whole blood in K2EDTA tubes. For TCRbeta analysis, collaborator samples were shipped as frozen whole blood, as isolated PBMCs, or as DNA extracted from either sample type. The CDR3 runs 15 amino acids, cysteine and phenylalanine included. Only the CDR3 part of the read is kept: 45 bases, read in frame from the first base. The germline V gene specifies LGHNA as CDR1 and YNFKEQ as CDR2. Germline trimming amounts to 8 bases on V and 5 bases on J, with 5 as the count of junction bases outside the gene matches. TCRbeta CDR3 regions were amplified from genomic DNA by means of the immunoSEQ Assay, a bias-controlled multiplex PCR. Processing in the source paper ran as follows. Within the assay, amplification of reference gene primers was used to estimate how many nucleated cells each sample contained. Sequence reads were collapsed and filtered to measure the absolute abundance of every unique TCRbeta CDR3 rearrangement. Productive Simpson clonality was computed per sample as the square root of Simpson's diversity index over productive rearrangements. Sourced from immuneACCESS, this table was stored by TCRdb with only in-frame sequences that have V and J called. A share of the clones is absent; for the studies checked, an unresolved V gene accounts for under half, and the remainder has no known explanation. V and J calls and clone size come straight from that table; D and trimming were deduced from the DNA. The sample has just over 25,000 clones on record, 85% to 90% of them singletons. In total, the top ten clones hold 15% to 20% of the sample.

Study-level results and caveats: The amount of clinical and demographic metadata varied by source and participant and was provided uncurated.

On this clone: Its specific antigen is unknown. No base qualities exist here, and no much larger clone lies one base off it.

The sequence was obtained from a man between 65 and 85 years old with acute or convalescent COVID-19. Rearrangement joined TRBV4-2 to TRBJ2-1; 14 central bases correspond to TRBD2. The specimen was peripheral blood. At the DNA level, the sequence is TGTGCCAGCCGACGACTAGCGGGAGGGAACAATGAGCAGTTCTTC. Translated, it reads CASRRLAGGNNEQFF.